The 11 T cell receptor beta chains given below trace back to one sample, sequenced in a study of cytomegalovirus exposure and HLA in healthy donors. Primers: 60 Vbeta forward and 13 Jbeta reverse. TCRdb's copy holds only in-frame clones and misses some; the assay was immunoSEQ multiplex PCR. The table records about 190,000 clones, about 81% of them present only once. The sequenced material came from PBMCs. These receptors were collected from a man aged 25 to 40 in good health and CMV-seropositive.

The J gene is TRBJ1-2, the V gene TRBV28; D not certain. This CDR3 spans 12 amino acids. V was trimmed by 6 bases and J by 4 bases, leaving 9 bases between them. CDR1 MDHEN and CDR2 SYDVKM come from the germline V gene. CDR3 sequence: CASRPGFYGYTF. In DNA form, the CDR3 reads TGTGCCAGCAGACCGGGGTTCTATGGCTACACCTTC.

Details on this clone: At one of its ends the junction is not consistent with the germline gene, which may arise from a read error. V is TRBV6-6 and J is TRBJ2-3, with D unclear. The CDR3 spans 12 residues. Germline V gene data show CDR1 as MNHNY and CDR2 as SVGAGI (reference sequence). The CDR3 bases are TGTGCCAGCAGTTTATCCACACATACGCAGTATTTT. Protein sequence: CASSLSTHTQYF.

The V call is TRBV7-9, the J call TRBJ1-2, with D perhaps TRBD1 (6 bases). The CDR3 consists of 13 residues. The V gene lost 6 bases and the J gene lost 7 bases, with 15 bases spanning the gap. The germline gives CDR1 SEHNR, CDR2 FQNEAQ (reference sequence). The CDR3 DNA reads TGTGCCAGCAGACCACGGGGGGCAGGTGGCTACACCTTC. As protein: CASRPRGAGGYTF.

The chain is built from TRBV28 and TRBJ1-6; 10 bases are a match to TRBD1. The CDR3 contains 16 residues. The V gene end was trimmed by 3 bases and the J gene end by 7 bases; junction bases not matched to a gene: 6. The V gene's germline CDR1 is MDHEN and CDR2 SYDVKM. This chain's CDR3 is CASSLKTGQGNSPLHF. CDR3 in DNA: TGTGCCAGCAGTTTGAAAACGGGACAGGGGAATTCACCCCTCCACTTT.

This chain links TRBV7-6 with TRBJ1-2, with a tentative D call TRBD1 (5 bases). There are 13 residues in the CDR3. CDR1 SGHVS and CDR2 FNYEAQ come from the germline V gene. The V and J ends lost 9 bases and 4 bases respectively, with 15 bases between them. The CDR3, as DNA: TGTGCCAGTGGGCGGGGCCAAGGCTATGGCTACACCTTC. Its translation: CASGRGQGYGYTF.

The V gene is TRBV7-2, the J gene TRBJ2-7; 8 bases map to TRBD2. J was trimmed by 3 bases and V by 2 bases; bases with no gene match: 6. Germline V lookup: CDR1 SGHTA, CDR2 FQGNSA. The CDR3 runs to 15 residues. The CDR3 region is CASSLIFAGGYEQYF. The CDR3 DNA reads TGTGCCAGCAGCTTAATTTTTGCGGGAGGCTACGAGCAGTACTTC.

The rearrangement uses TRBV7-8 and TRBJ2-5; D possibly corresponds to TRBD2 (6 bases). The germline CDR1 and CDR2 sequences are SGHVS and FQNEAQ. Trimming took off 3 bases at V and 4 bases at J, with 18 bases between the two ends. This CDR3 spans 16 amino acids. CDR3 nucleotide sequence: TGTGCCAGCAGCTTTCAGGGCCGGGGGATAAGAGAGACCCAGTACTTC. This gives the protein CASSFQGRGIRETQYF.

V is TRBV5-1 and J is TRBJ1-1; a weak D match, TRBD1 (5 bases). Germline CDR1 SGHRS, CDR2 YFSETQ. Trimming cost V 2 bases and J 3 bases, with 14 bases left between them. This CDR3 region has 15 residues. This CDR3 reads CASSLWTREDTEAFF. Written as DNA, the CDR3 is TGCGCCAGCAGCTTATGGACCAGGGAGGACACTGAAGCTTTCTTT.

This chain connects TRBV7-2 to TRBJ2-1; TRBD1 might be the D (5 bases). The V end lost 5 bases, the J end lost 0 bases, and 14 bases lay between the germline ends. The CDR3 has 16 amino acids. The germline gives CDR1 SGHTA, CDR2 FQGNSA. DNA of the CDR3: TGTGCCAGCAGCGGGGCGGCAACGAGCTCCTACAATGAGCAGTTCTTC. Amino acids: CASSGAATSSYNEQFF. Full variable domain (remainder filled in from reference TRBV7-2 and TRBJ2-1): GAGVSQSPSNKVTEKGKDVELRCDPISGHTALYWYRQSLGQGLEFLIYFQGNSAPDKSGLPSDRFSAERTGGSVSTLTIQRTQQEDSAVYLCASSGAATSSYNEQFFGPGTRLTVL.

This chain connects TRBV27 to TRBJ1-2; TRBD1 agrees at 7 bases. The CDR3 spans 16 residues. Germline V lookup: CDR1 MNHEY, CDR2 SMNVEV (reference sequence). With V trimmed by 3 bases and J by 3 bases, 10 bases remained unmatched. The CDR3 loop reads CASSFLRDRTHYGYTF. Written as DNA, the CDR3 is TGTGCCAGCAGTTTCCTTCGGGACAGAACACACTATGGCTACACCTTC.

This clone was counted once. The CDR3 reads CASSVATRETDTQYF. DNA of the CDR3: TGTGCCAGCAGCGTAGCAACTCGGGAGACAGATACGCAGTATTTT. The chain is built from TRBV9 and TRBJ2-3, with D possibly matching TRBD2 (6 bases). The CDR3 totals 15 residues. Germline loops: CDR1 SGDLS, CDR2 YYNGEE. V was clipped by 0 bases and J by 3 bases, with 11 bases between them.